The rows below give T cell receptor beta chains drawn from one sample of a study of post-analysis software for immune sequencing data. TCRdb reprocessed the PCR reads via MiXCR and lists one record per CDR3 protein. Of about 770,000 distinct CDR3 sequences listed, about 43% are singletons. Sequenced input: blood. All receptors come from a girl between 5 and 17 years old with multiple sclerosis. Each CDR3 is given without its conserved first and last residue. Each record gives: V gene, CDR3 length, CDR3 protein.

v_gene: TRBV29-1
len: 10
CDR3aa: SVEAGNTEAF

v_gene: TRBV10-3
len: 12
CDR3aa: AISESGVGTEAF

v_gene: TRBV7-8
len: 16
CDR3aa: ASSHKIVSGSGNQPQH

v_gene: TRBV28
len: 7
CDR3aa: ASSFPLF

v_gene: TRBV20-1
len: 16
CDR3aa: SARDGGPAGGYQETQY

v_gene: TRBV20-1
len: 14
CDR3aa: SARVGYGSGVYEQY

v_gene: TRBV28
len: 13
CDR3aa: ASSFGEALGGPQH

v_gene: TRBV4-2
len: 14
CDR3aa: ASSQVGTSGTDTQY

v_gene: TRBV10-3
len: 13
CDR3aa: AISTGQGKGTPQH

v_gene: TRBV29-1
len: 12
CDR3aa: SVPAGALKYEQF

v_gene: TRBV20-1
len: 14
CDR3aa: SASFLAGGVADTQY

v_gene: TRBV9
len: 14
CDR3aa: ASSANPAGRNHEQY

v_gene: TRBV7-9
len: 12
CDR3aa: ASSQVLGTETQY

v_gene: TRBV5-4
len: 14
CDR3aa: ASSPSSGRLSYEQY

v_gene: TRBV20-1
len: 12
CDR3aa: SARTSLGTDTQY

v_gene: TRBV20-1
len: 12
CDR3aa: SARAEDGVTEAF

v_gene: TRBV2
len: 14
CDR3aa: ASSALGDRFNTEAF

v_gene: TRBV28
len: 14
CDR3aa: ASLSLAGGPAYEQY

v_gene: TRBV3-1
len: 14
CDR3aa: ASSPGETGRDNEQF

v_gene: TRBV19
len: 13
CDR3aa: ASSIGAGMNTEAF

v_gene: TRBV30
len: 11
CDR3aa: AWSLVRAHEQY

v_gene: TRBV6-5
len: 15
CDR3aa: ASSYSMETSGNIEQY

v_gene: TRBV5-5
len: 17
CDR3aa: ASSFLTRLRQGRFDEQF

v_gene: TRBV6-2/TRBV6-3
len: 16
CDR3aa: ASSYSIPLTKDSYEQY

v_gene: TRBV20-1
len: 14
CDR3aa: SARVPYGGSTDTQY

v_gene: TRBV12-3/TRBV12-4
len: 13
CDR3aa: AGSSRTGGRETQY

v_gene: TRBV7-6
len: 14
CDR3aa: ASSPGTSGSRYEQY

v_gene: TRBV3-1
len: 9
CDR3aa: ASSQQREQY

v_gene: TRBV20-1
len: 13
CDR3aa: SARSGVAGEETQY

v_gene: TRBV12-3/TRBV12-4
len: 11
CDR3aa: ASRLAYTDTQY

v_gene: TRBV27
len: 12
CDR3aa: ASSLLGGRSEQF

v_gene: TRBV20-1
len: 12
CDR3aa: SAPQTGWNYGYT

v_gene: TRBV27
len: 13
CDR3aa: ASSLSGTGPYEQY